The clone carrying this T cell receptor (beta chain) has more than one count but fewer than ten. Its antigen is as yet unknown. This entry comes from a study of shared clonotypes between healthy human individuals. Study-level points and caveats: The study found lower generation probabilities in non-shared clonotypes than in those shared by all four donors.

From germline, CDR1 is LNHDA and CDR2 SQIVND (reference sequence). V lost 1 base and J lost 5; bases outside the gene matches: 7. The CDR3 has 15 residues. Every subset had its genomic DNA shared out evenly among several immunoSEQ plates. In the original processing: With immunoSEQ giving junction-only sequences and no quality scores, filtering differed. Profiling relied on immunoSEQ multiplex PCR, and the TCRdb table lists in-frame clones only, not all of them. V and J calls plus clone size are reproduced from that table; the DNA served to infer D and trimming. Of about 680,000 clones detected, about 92% appear once; the ten largest clones hold approximately 22%. Naive CD8 cells lacked CD45RO, underwent positive selection for CCR7 and left out terminally differentiated effector memory CD45RA+ cells. Donors, without exception, were Caucasian adults residing in Nashville, Tennessee.

The source is a man younger than 45 in good health. This sequence joins TRBV19 and TRBJ2-7; 8 positions match TRBD2. What was sequenced was naive CD8+ T cells sorted from blood. Here the CDR3 DNA reads TGTGCCAGTAGTATAGCGGGAGGGCCGTCCAACGAGCAGTACTTC. Translating it yields CASSIAGGPSNEQYF.